This entry describes one TCR beta chain. The antigen remains unidentified. For TCRbeta, the library was prepared with unique molecular identifiers. TCRdb re-derived calls from the PCR reads in MiXCR, one entry per CDR3 protein. The table records hundreds of thousands of distinct CDR3 sequences, around 16% of them present only once. V lost 0 bases and J 7 bases, leaving 7 bases between the germline ends. The germline V gene has CDR1 LGHNA and CDR2 YNFKEQ. This CDR3 comprises 13 residues. This sample was taken from a study of T-cell reconstitution after alpha-beta-depleted transplantation in children. Study conclusions and caveats: Recipient T cells and thymic progenitors that survived were the source of the high TCRbeta diversity seen at day 60 in some patients.

This TCR came from a male patient aged 2-15 years who had a stem cell transplant for acute lymphoblastic leukemia, so the T cells may come from the graft donor. Material: PBMCs, mostly from graft donor cells, obtained 360 days after TCRalphabeta/CD19-depleted stem cell transplant. This chain connects TRBV4-2 to TRBJ2-1, with no clear D. The CDR3 here is CASSQDNRNEQFF. CDR3 coding DNA: TGTGCCAGCAGCCAAGATAACCGTAATGAGCAGTTCTTC.